This entry concerns a single T cell receptor (beta chain). Its target antigen remains unknown. No much larger clone is present one base from it, and per-base qualities are unavailable. The germline V gene (reference sequence) yields SGHNT for CDR1 and YYREEE for CDR2. V loses 2 bases of germline sequence and J loses 5 bases, and the interval between the two ends is 14 bases. The cysteine opens and the phenylalanine closes a CDR3 of 14 amino acids. The DNA shown is the 42-base CDR3, in frame from base 1. These data originate in a study of cytomegalovirus exposure and HLA in healthy donors listed by TCRdb under 2017. Context from the whole study: An earlier analysis of fewer than 750 of the donors reported 276 Gb of sequence data and about 120 million unique TCR beta sequences obtained from around 180 million T cells. Donor age, sex, ethnicity and CMV serostatus were collected together with the repertoire data. Roughly 320 gigabases of sequencing data and roughly 81 million unique TCR sequences made up an early release that covered roughly 670 HLA-typed donors. Among 398 genotyped donors of the cohort, an average of roughly 230,000 unique TCR beta nucleotide sequences was sequenced per donor, of which about 18% were non-productive. The study profiled the T cell repertoires of 666 subjects by immunosequencing and related them to cytomegalovirus serostatus. Rather than using new phenotypic data, the later analysis identified candidate immune exposures from TCR beta sequences and from how often those sequences occurred across donors. The number of donors typed differed by locus, with about 620-630 for A, B, C, DRB1 and DQB1, roughly 550 for DQA1, 606 for DPA1, and around 450 for DPB1. HLA typing covered class I and class II loci at four-digit resolution. An earlier analysis of several hundred of the donors used high-throughput TCR beta sequencing to judge whether each TCR beta V gene segment behaved as functional or pseudogenic. A later genetic analysis took genome-wide SNP genotypes for about three fifths of the 666 donors and used that subset as a discovery cohort. Several DR-DQ haplotypes were handled as single units for association and clustering, since linkage in the cohort was strong. In a later analysis, previously published TCR beta repertoires from some 640 donors were re-analyzed and high-resolution HLA genotyping was added so that TCR occurrence patterns could be studied. Of the approximately 400 genotyped donors, approximately 81% were placed in the genetic ancestry cluster associated with self-reported Caucasian donors. In addition to the first cohort of around 670 subjects, a separate validation cohort of approximately 130 different subjects was used. All discovery cohort repertoires had been generated using a single sequencing platform. The study aimed to test whether signatures of past pathogen exposure could be identified by cataloging public T cell receptors. To predict cytomegalovirus infection status, the study combined high-throughput TCR immunosequencing, statistical association of individual TCRs with disease status, and machine learning.

Libraries were constructed by the immunoSEQ multiplex PCR assay. For the multiplex PCR, a mixture combining 60 forward primers for TCR Vbeta segments and 13 reverse primers for TCR Jbeta segments was used. The CDR3 region of rearranged TCR beta genes was amplified from genomic DNA by a multiplex PCR assay. On the Illumina HiSeq System, the amplified TCR beta libraries were sequenced as 87-base-pair reads. In the paper's pipeline: A later analysis tallied 70 million to 100 million unique TCR beta chains across the 700 or so repertoires, and around 12 million of those chains were shared by two or more donors. A nearest-neighbor algorithm error-corrected the raw reads and collapsed the reads into unique sequences, merging closely related sequences to remove PCR and sequencing errors. V, D and J gene segments were assigned by aligning CDR3 sequences to IMGT reference sequences. Each retained sequence needed at least a six-nucleotide match to both a V gene segment and a J gene segment. Rearrangements were classified as productive when the CDR3 lacked stop codons and remained in frame with V and J, and all other rearrangements were classified as non-productive. Following IMGT convention, CDR3 was defined as the stretch from the second conserved V-encoded cysteine to the conserved J-encoded phenylalanine. In an earlier analysis of roughly 580 of the donors, sequences lacking an unambiguous match to a single V gene segment were excluded. An earlier analysis of approximately 590 of the donors classified V segments as functional when productive rearrangements were above 56.7% and as segregating when the standard deviation between donors was above 5%. To diagnose cytomegalovirus status from the catalog of TCR beta chain sequences, a statistical classification framework was built. A later analysis assigned V and J genes by comparing TCR nucleotide sequences with IMGT/GENE-DB human TR gene sequences. Using the TCRdist pipeline, a later analysis assigned CDR3 sequences along with most-parsimonious VDJ recombination scenarios. In a later analysis, each TCR beta chain was defined by its CDR3 amino acid sequence together with its V-gene family, and reads without a unique V-gene family were excluded. A later analysis removed 500 to 650 highly shared, low-generation-probability nucleotide sequences to deal with suspected cross-contamination and a sequencing artifact. In a later analysis, a clonal expansion index was calculated for each public chain from normalized within-repertoire ranks of inferred template counts. A later analysis computed generation probabilities with a VDJ recombination model fitted to out-of-frame rearrangements, and checked the results against IGoR. Hypergeometric tests were used in a later analysis to score TCR-TCR, TCR-HLA and TCR-CMV co-occurrence, with a repertoire-size bias correction applied to the TCR pairs. False discovery rates were estimated in a later analysis by permuting HLA or CMV assignments 20 times. In a later analysis, co-occurring TCRs were grouped with DBSCAN, and TCRdist sequence similarity was added when clustering was performed within HLA-allele-positive subsets. Repertoires with fewer than 30,000 or more than 120,000 public chains, plus five repertoires with anomalous nucleotide sharing, were excluded from co-occurrence clustering. TCRdb took over this immuneACCESS table, retaining in-frame rearrangements with V and J assigned. Such tables are incomplete; in checked studies, under half of the missing clones stem from an unresolved V gene, and the remainder is unexplained. V and J calls and clone size are copied from that table; D and trimming were computed from the DNA. This sample has 70,000 or so clones in its table, and approximately 90% of those were observed once. The top ten clonotypes cover roughly an eighth of the sample.

The cohort was made up of approximately 700 healthy bone marrow donors. All cohort members were sampled while nominally healthy, although unrecorded immune exposures were likely present. The donor was CMV seropositive and was included in the group of 250 to 300 seropositive cohort members. A peripheral blood sample was collected from each donor, and TCR beta sequencing was performed on peripheral blood mononuclear cells. The Qiagen DNeasy Blood Extraction Kit was used to extract genomic DNA from the blood cell samples. Study-wide conclusions, independent of this receptor: In a later analysis, several top co-occurrence clusters were reported to appear linked to parvovirus B19, influenza, CMV and Epstein-Barr virus. Because HLA typing was missing for some donors at each locus, association tests included only the typed subset. Correlated functional status among segregating V segments might be attributable to linkage disequilibrium, but an unknown experimental factor could not be ruled out. In a later analysis, more than 15,000 TCR beta sequences were associated with specific HLA alleles at a false discovery rate of 0.05. A further reported finding was that TCR beta sequences accurately predicted the HLA-A and HLA-B alleles for most subjects in the first cohort. Some IMGT-functional V segments, including TRBV6-2 and TRBV6-3, could not be told apart with the 87-base-pair reads, so those segments were excluded. Three of the identified cytomegalovirus-associated TCR beta chains were confirmed in vitro to be specific for cytomegalovirus antigens. A later analysis found that TCR association rates varied across HLA loci, with DRB1 alleles showing the most associated TCRs and HLA-C alleles the fewest. Only TCR beta chains were sequenced in this cohort, and the absence of alpha or paired-chain data limited detectable features. Assigning TCR associations to individual alleles was difficult when HLA alleles, especially DR and DQ, strongly co-occurred. The authors suggested that the approach could potentially be extended to other disease states and immunological phenotypes. Presence/absence analyses assumed roughly uniform sequencing depth across donors, an assumption that may not hold. CMV serostatus was the only immune exposure information available for the cohort. In a later genetic analysis, a missense DCLRE1C variant was associated with V-gene and J-gene trimming of TCR beta chains, and the association was replicated in an independent cohort. Compared with the approximately 600-donor mean, donors in an Asian-associated ancestry cluster had fewer N-insertions in productive TCRs, according to a later genetic analysis. A cluster of highly shared sequence variants was judged likely to represent a technical artifact of the sequencing pipeline. Because counts were too low, about 18 rarely observed V segments, including chromosome 9 orphons, were excluded from the earlier analysis of 587 of the donors. Broadly in line with IMGT annotations, most TCR beta V segments showed up in productive rearrangements about 87% or about 30% of the time in an earlier analysis of 450 to 600 of the donors. In a later analysis, most CMV-associated TCR beta chains were found to appear HLA-restricted, with HLA associations seemingly driven largely by CMV exposure. Across donors, most TCR sequences were observed very rarely, whereas some public TCRs were present in many individuals. A total of 150 to 200 TCR beta chains were listed by the study as associated with cytomegalovirus. In both the original and validation cohorts, the classifier was reported to diagnose cytomegalovirus status with high specificity and sensitivity. Compared with equally common non-associated chains, HLA-associated TCR beta chains in a later analysis were more clonally expanded and had lower generation probabilities.

Sequences were obtained from PBMCs. The receptor chain draws on TRBV5-4 and TRBJ2-7; the D gene is perhaps TRBD2, from 5 matching bases. The source is a young woman in good health and CMV-seropositive. The sequenced DNA is TGTGCCAGCAGCTTAGACCTCGGGGTCAACGAGCAGTACTTC. The resulting protein is CASSLDLGVNEQYF.